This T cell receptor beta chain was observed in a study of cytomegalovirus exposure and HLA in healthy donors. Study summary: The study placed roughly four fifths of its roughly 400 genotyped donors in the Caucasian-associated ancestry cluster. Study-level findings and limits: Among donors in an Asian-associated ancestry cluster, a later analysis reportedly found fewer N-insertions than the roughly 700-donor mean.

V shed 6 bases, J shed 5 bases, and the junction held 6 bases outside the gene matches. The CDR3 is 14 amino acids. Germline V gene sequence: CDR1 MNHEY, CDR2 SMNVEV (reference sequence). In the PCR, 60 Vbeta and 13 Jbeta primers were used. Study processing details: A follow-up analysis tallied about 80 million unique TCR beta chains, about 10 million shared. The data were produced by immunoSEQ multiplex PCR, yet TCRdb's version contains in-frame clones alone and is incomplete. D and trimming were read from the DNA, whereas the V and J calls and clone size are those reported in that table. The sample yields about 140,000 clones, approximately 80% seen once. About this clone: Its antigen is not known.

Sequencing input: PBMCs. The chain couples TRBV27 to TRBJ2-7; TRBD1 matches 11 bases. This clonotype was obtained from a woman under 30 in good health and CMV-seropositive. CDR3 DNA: TGTGCCAGCAGAAAAGGACAGGGGGCGAACGAGCAGTACTTC. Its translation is CASRKGQGANEQYF.